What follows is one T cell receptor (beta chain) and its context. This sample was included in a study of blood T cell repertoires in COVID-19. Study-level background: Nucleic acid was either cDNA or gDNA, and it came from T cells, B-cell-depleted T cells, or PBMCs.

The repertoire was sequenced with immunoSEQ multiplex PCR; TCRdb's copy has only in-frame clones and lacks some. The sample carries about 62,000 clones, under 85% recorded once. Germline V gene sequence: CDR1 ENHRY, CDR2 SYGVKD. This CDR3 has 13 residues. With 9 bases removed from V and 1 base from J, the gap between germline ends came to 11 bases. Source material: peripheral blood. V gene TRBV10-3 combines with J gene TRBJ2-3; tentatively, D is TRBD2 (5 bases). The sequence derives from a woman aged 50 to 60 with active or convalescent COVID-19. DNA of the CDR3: TGTGCCATACGAGCGGAGGGCACAGATACGCAGTATTTT. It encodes CAIRAEGTDTQYF.